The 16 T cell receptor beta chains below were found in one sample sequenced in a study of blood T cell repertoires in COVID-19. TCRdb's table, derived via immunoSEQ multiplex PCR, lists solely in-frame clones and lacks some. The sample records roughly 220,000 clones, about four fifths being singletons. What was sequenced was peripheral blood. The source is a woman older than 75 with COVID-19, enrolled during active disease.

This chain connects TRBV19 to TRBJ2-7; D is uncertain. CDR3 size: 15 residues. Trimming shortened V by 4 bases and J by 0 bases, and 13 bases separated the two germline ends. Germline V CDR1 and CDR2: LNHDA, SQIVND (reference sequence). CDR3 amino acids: CASSTQESSSYEQYF. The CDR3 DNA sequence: TGTGCCAGTAGTACTCAAGAGTCAAGCTCCTACGAGCAGTACTTC. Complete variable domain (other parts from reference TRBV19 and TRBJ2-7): DGGITQSPKYLFRKEGQNVTLSCEQNLNHDAMYWYRQDPGQGLRLIYYSQIVNDFQKGDIAEGYSVSREKKESFPLTVTSAQKNPTAFYLCASSTQESSSYEQYFGPGTRLTVT.

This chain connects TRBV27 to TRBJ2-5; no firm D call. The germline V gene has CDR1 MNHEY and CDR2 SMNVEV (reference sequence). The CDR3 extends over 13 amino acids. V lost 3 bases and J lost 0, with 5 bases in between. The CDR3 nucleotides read TGTGCCAGCAGTTTCCAGTACCAAGAGACCCAGTACTTC. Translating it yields CASSFQYQETQYF.

The CDR3 here is CASSPLSYEQYF. In DNA form, the CDR3 reads TGTGCCAGCAGCCCCCTCTCCTACGAGCAGTACTTC. The V gene is TRBV11-2, the J gene TRBJ2-7, with unresolved D. This CDR3 spans 12 amino acids. Trimming pared 5 bases from V and 0 bases from J, leaving 5 bases between. Looked up from germline, CDR1 is SGHAT and CDR2 is FQNNGV.

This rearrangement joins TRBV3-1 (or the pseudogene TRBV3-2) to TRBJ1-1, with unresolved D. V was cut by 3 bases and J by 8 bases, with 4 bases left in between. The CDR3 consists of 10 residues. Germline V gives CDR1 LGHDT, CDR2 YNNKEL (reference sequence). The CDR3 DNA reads TGTGCCAGCAGCCACTCCGAAGCTTTCTTT. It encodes CASSHSEAFF.

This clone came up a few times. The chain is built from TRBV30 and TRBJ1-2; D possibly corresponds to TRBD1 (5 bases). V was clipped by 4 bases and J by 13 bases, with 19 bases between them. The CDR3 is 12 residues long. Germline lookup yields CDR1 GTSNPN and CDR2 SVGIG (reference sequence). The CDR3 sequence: CAWTAGPWRCTF. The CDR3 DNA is TGTGCCTGGACCGCGGGGCCCTGGCGTTGCACCTTC.

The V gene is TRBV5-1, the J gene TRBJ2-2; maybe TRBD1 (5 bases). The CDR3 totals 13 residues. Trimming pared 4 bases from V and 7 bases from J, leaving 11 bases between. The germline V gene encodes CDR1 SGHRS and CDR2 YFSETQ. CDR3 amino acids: CASSIRTSGELFF. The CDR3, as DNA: TGCGCCAGCAGCATAAGGACAAGCGGGGAGCTGTTTTTT.

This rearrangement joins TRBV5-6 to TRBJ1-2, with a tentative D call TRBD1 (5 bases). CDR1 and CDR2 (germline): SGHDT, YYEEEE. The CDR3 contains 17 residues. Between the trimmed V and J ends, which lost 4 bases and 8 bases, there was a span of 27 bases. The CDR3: CASSPLSKAAPSGGYTF. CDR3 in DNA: TGTGCCAGCAGCCCCCTGTCTAAGGCCGCTCCCTCAGGGGGCTACACCTTC. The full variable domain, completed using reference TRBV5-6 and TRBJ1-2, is DAGVTQSPTHLIKTRGQQVTLRCSPKSGHDTVSWYQQALGQGPQFIFQYYEEEERQRGNFPDRFSGHQFPNYSSELNVNALLLGDSALYLCASSPLSKAAPSGGYTFGSGTRLTVV.

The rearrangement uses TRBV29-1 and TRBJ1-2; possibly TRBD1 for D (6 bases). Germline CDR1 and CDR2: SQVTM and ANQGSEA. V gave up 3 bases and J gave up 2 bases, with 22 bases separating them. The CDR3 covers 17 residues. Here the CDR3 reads CSVDGPFGQPTNYGYTF. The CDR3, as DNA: TGCAGCGTTGACGGGCCATTTGGACAGCCGACCAACTATGGCTACACCTTC.

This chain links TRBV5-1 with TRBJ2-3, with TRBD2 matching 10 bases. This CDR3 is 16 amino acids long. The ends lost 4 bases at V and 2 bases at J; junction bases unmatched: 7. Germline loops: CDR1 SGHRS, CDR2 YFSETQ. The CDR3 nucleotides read TGCGCCAGCAGCCTGGCTAGCGGGAGCACCACAGATACGCAGTATTTT. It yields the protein CASSLASGSTTDTQYF.

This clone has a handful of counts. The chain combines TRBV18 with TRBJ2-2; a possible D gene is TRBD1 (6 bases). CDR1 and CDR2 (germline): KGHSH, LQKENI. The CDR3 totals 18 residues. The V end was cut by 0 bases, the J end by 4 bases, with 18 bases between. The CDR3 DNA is TGTGCCAGCTCACCACCTGGGTACTTGGGACAAGGCACCGGGGAGCTGTTTTTT. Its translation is CASSPPGYLGQGTGELFF.

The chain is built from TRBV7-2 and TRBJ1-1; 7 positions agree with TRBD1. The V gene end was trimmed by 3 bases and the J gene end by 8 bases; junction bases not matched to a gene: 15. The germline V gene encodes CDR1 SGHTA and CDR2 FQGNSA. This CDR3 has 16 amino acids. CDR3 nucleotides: TGTGCCAGCAGCTTTGGCCGGACAGGAAAAGGGGGAGAAGCTTTCTTT. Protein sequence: CASSFGRTGKGGEAFF.

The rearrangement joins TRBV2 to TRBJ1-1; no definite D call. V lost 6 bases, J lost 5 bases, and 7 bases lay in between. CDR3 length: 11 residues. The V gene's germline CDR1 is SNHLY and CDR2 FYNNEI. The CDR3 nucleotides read TGTGCCAGCAGCCGGAGGACTGAAGCTTTCTTT. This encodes CASSRRTEAFF. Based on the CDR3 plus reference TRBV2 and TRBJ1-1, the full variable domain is EPEVTQTPSHQVTQMGQEVILRCVPISNHLYFYWYRQILGQKVEFLVSFYNNEISEKSEIFDDQFSVERPDGSNFTLKIRSTKLEDSAMYFCASSRRTEAFFGQGTRLTVV.

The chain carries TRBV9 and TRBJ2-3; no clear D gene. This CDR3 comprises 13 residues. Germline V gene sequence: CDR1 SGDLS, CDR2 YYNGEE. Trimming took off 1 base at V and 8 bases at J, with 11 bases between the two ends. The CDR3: CASSVFHPGTQYF. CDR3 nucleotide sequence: TGTGCCAGCAGCGTATTTCACCCCGGTACGCAGTATTTT. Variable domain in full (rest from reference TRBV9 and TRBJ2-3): DSGVTQTPKHLITATGQRVTLRCSPRSGDLSVYWYQQSLDQGLQFLIQYYNGEERAKGNILERFSAQQFPDLHSELNLSSLELGDSALYFCASSVFHPGTQYFGPGTRLTVL.

CDR3 loop: CASSPRAGAPDTQYF. The CDR3 region has the DNA TGTGCCAGCAGCCCTCGGGCAGGGGCCCCAGATACGCAGTATTTT. The chain combines TRBV5-4 with TRBJ2-3; the D gene is possibly TRBD1 (6 bases). Trimming removed 4 bases at V and 4 bases at J, with 16 bases between. Germline-derived CDR1 and CDR2 are SGHNT and YYREEE (reference sequence). The CDR3 has 15 residues. Full variable domain (missing parts from reference TRBV5-4 and TRBJ2-3): ETGVTQSPTHLIKTRGQQVTLRCSSQSGHNTVSWYQQALGQGPQFIFQYYREEENGRGNFPPRFSGLQFPNYSSELNVNALELDDSALYLCASSPRAGAPDTQYFGPGTRLTVL.

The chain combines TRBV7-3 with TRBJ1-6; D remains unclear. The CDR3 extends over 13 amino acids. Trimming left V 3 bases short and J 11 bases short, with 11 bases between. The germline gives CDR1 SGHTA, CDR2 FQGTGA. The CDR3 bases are TGTGCCAGCAGCTTGGGCTCGGGGACACCCCTCCACTTT. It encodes CASSLGSGTPLHF.

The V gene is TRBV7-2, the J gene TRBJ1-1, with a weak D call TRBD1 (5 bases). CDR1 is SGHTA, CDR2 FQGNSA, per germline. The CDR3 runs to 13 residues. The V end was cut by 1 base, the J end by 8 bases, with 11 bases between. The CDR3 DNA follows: TGTGCCAGCAGCTTAGGTCGACAGAGAGAAGCTTTCTTT. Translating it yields CASSLGRQREAFF.